The text below deals with one T cell receptor beta chain. Its antigen is unknown. The J segment lost 6 bases and the V segment lost 2 bases, leaving 6 bases of the junction unmatched. The CDR3 is 15 residues long. The germline V gene encodes CDR1 SGHTS and CDR2 YDEGEE. This record belongs to a study of cytomegalovirus exposure and HLA in healthy donors. Study observations and caveats: Earlier results showed most TCR beta V segments being productive about 90% or about 30% of the time.

Researchers ran the PCR with 60 Vbeta and 13 Jbeta primers. Assay used: immunoSEQ multiplex PCR; TCRdb lists only in-frame clones, some missing. The repertoire has about 120,000 clones, 81% of them found once; the top ten carry 2% to 2.5%. Sequenced sample: PBMCs. The J gene is TRBJ2-2, the V gene TRBV5-8; 8 bases align to TRBD2. The receptor was derived from a woman in her thirties or forties in good health and CMV-seronegative. The CDR3: CASSFGTRSAGELFF. The CDR3 region has the DNA TGTGCCAGCAGCTTTGGGACTAGGTCTGCCGGGGAGCTGTTTTTT.